This TCR beta chain was captured in a study of blood T cells in healthy people across ages. PCR was performed a second time for about 6 to 12 cycles using a sample-barcoded 5' primer and a J-beta primer mix. With 12 random nucleotides, a template-switch adaptor tagged each individual cDNA molecule. Each CDR3 protein gets one entry after TCRdb re-called the 5' RACE reads with MiXCR. The table has about 1,400,000 distinct CDR3 sequences, approximately 59% seen once. Sequencing was carried out using blood. This sequence was found in a man younger than 30 in good health.

The CDR3 is CSARTDSTTYEQYF. In DNA form, the CDR3 reads TGCAGTGCTAGAACGGACTCCACCACCTACGAGCAGTACTTC. This sequence joins TRBV20-1 and TRBJ2-7; D may be TRBD2 (5 bases). Germline V gene data show CDR1 as DFQATT and CDR2 as SNEGSKA (reference sequence). The CDR3 covers 14 residues. Trimming left V 2 bases short and J 2 bases short, with 13 bases between.